The T cell receptor beta chain under discussion was sequenced for a study of cytomegalovirus exposure and HLA in healthy donors (dated by TCRdb to the late 2010s). Notes on the research overall: According to an earlier analysis of 587 of the donors, some 180 million T cells yielded 117 million unique TCR beta sequences and less than 300 Gb of sequence data. Roughly five DR-DQ haplotypes were treated as single units for association and clustering because of strong linkage in the cohort. Donor age, sex, ethnicity and CMV serostatus were collected together with the repertoire data. An early release that covered some 630 HLA-typed donors contained around 300 gigabases of sequencing data and 80 million or so unique TCR sequences. The T cell repertoires of 550 to 850 subjects were profiled by immunosequencing and related to cytomegalovirus serostatus. Besides the first cohort of about 730 subjects, a separate validation cohort made up of around 120 different subjects was used. Among a few hundred genotyped donors of the cohort, an average of about 240,000 unique TCR beta nucleotide sequences were sequenced per donor, around 20% of them non-productive. Both class I and class II loci were covered by HLA typing, at four-digit resolution. The aim of the study was to test whether cataloging public T cell receptors could identify signatures of past pathogen exposure. A later analysis re-examined previously published TCR beta repertoires from 610 or so donors and added high-resolution HLA genotyping to investigate patterns of TCR occurrence. To decide whether each TCR beta V gene segment behaved as functional or pseudogenic, an earlier analysis of approximately 600 of the donors relied on high-throughput TCR beta sequencing. A later genetic analysis used genome-wide SNP genotypes for about 55% of the 666 donors, treating that subset as a discovery cohort. The later analysis used no new phenotypic data to find candidate immune exposures, relying instead on TCR beta sequences and their occurrence across donors. Typing coverage varied by locus: roughly 629-630 donors for A, B, C, DRB1 and DQB1; around 560 for DQA1; about 600 for DPA1; roughly 450 for DPB1. All discovery cohort repertoires had been generated on a single sequencing platform. Among the roughly 400 genotyped donors, under 90% belonged to the genetic ancestry cluster associated with self-reported Caucasian donors. To predict cytomegalovirus infection status, the study combined high-throughput TCR immunosequencing, statistical association of individual TCRs with disease status, and machine learning.

The cohort comprised some 700 healthy bone marrow donors. All cohort members were sampled while nominally healthy, although unrecorded immune exposures were likely present. The donor tested CMV seropositive and was one of the 289 seropositive cohort members. Each donor provided a peripheral blood sample, and peripheral blood mononuclear cells were used for TCR beta sequencing. The Qiagen DNeasy Blood Extraction Kit was used to extract genomic DNA from the blood cell samples. As concerns this clone: Its antigen is still unknown. There are no base qualities to consult, and no much larger clone falls within one base.

The paper's findings and limits, for the study overall: When HLA alleles, especially DR and DQ, strongly co-occurred, attributing TCR associations to individual alleles was difficult. In this cohort, only TCR beta chains were sequenced, and detectable features were limited by the absence of alpha or paired-chain data. In vitro tests confirmed that a few of the cytomegalovirus-associated TCR beta chains recognize cytomegalovirus antigens. An earlier analysis of roughly 570 of the donors showed that most TCR beta V segments appeared in productive rearrangements either about 87% or about 30% of the time, which broadly matched IMGT annotations. Roughly uniform sequencing depth across donors was assumed in presence/absence analyses, although this assumption may not hold. In a later analysis, some 17,000 TCR beta sequences were associated with specific HLA alleles at a false discovery rate of 0.05. A further reported finding was that TCR beta sequences accurately predicted the HLA-A and HLA-B alleles for most subjects in the first cohort. Correlated functional status among segregating V segments might be attributable to linkage disequilibrium, but an unknown experimental factor could not be ruled out. A later genetic analysis associated a missense DCLRE1C variant with V-gene and J-gene trimming of TCR beta chains, and an independent cohort replicated the association. While some public TCRs were present in many individuals, most TCR sequences turned up only very rarely across donors. A later analysis found that TCR association rates varied across HLA loci, with DRB1 alleles showing the most associated TCRs and HLA-C alleles the fewest. The classifier was reported to diagnose cytomegalovirus status with high specificity and sensitivity in both the original cohort and the validation cohort. The study gave a list of about 170 TCR beta chains associated with cytomegalovirus. Over 15 rarely observed V segments, including chromosome 9 orphons, were excluded from the earlier analysis of a few hundred of the donors because counts were too low. The authors suggested that the approach could potentially be extended to other disease states and immunological phenotypes. A later analysis reported that several top co-occurrence clusters appeared linked to parvovirus B19, influenza, CMV and Epstein-Barr virus. A cluster of highly shared sequence variants was judged likely to represent a technical artifact of the sequencing pipeline. In a later analysis, HLA-associated TCR beta chains were found to be more clonally expanded and to have lower generation probabilities than equally common non-associated chains. A later genetic analysis reported fewer N-insertions in productive TCRs among donors in an Asian-associated ancestry cluster than the approximately 700-donor mean. Because HLA typing was unavailable for some donors at each locus, only the typed subset was used in association tests. Some IMGT-functional V segments, including TRBV6-2 and TRBV6-3, could not be distinguished by the 87-base-pair reads and were therefore excluded. CMV serostatus was the only immune exposure information available for the cohort. A later analysis found that most CMV-associated TCR beta chains appeared HLA-restricted, with HLA associations seemingly driven largely by CMV exposure.

CDR1 and CDR2 were assigned from the germline V gene as MNHEY and SVGAGI. The CDR3 covers 13 residues, taking in both the cysteine and the phenylalanine. Left in the record is the CDR3 DNA by itself, 39 bases read in frame from the first base. V gives up 6 bases and J gives up 0 bases, and the segment between their germline ends measures 8 bases. The library was generated by the immunoSEQ multiplex PCR assay. A mixture of 60 forward primers for TCR Vbeta segments and 13 reverse primers for TCR Jbeta segments was used in the multiplex PCR. A multiplex PCR assay on genomic DNA amplified the CDR3 region of rearranged TCR beta genes. Amplified TCR beta libraries were sequenced as 87-base-pair reads on the Illumina HiSeq System. The published analysis was carried out like this. Across the 666 repertoires, a later analysis counted about 81 million unique TCR beta chains, some 11 million of which were shared by at least two donors. Raw reads were error-corrected and collapsed into unique sequences by a nearest-neighbor algorithm in which closely related sequences were merged to remove PCR and sequencing errors. Alignment of CDR3 sequences to IMGT reference sequences was used to assign V, D and J gene segments. For a sequence to be retained, at least a six-nucleotide match to both a V gene segment and a J gene segment was required. Rearrangements were called productive when the CDR3 lacked stop codons and stayed in frame with V and J; all others were non-productive. Following IMGT convention, CDR3 was defined as the stretch from the second conserved V-encoded cysteine to the conserved J-encoded phenylalanine. The earlier analysis of some 540 of the donors excluded any sequence lacking an unambiguous match to a single V gene segment. An earlier analysis of over 450 of the donors classified V segments as functional when productive rearrangements were above 56.7% and as segregating when the standard deviation between donors was above 5%. A statistical classification framework was built for diagnosing cytomegalovirus status from the catalog of TCR beta chain sequences. In a later analysis, V and J genes were assigned by comparing TCR nucleotide sequences against IMGT/GENE-DB human TR gene sequences. The TCRdist pipeline was used in a later analysis to assign CDR3 sequences and most-parsimonious VDJ recombination scenarios. In a later analysis, every TCR beta chain was defined by the combination of its CDR3 amino acid sequence and its V-gene family, and reads without a unique V-gene family were dropped. In a later analysis, fewer than 650 highly shared, low-generation-probability nucleotide sequences were removed to address suspected cross-contamination and a sequencing artifact. In a later analysis, a clonal expansion index was calculated for each public chain from normalized within-repertoire ranks of inferred template counts. In a later analysis, generation probabilities were computed using a VDJ recombination model fitted to out-of-frame rearrangements, and the results were checked against IGoR. Hypergeometric tests were used in a later analysis to score TCR-TCR, TCR-HLA and TCR-CMV co-occurrence, with a repertoire-size bias correction applied to the TCR pairs. In a later analysis, false discovery rates were estimated by permuting HLA or CMV assignments 20 times. A later analysis grouped co-occurring TCRs with DBSCAN, adding TCRdist sequence similarity when clustering within HLA-allele-positive subsets. Repertoires with fewer than 30,000 or more than 120,000 public chains were left out of co-occurrence clustering, as were a handful of repertoires with anomalous nucleotide sharing. Not all clones reach the TCRdb copy of this immuneACCESS table, which keeps in-frame sequences only. Checked studies attribute under half of the gap to unresolved V genes and leave the rest unexplained. Clone size and the V and J calls come from that table; the DNA yielded D and trimming. The table for this sample lists fewer than 85,000 clones; over 70% of them were counted only once. The ten biggest clones cover over 4.5% of the sample.

The sequenced material came from PBMCs. The source is a man between 18 and 35 years old in good health and CMV-seropositive. Here the chain combines TRBV6-5 and TRBJ1-1; a tentative D match to TRBD1 spans 5 bases. This receptor carries the CDR3 CASRDSMNTEAFF. Read as DNA, the sequence is TGTGCCAGCAGAGACAGTATGAACACTGAAGCTTTCTTT.